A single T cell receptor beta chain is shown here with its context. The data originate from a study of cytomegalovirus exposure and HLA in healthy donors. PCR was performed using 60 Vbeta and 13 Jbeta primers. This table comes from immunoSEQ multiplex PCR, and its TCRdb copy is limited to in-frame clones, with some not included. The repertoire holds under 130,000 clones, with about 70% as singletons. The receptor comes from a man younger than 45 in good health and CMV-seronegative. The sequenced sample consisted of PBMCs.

In DNA form, the CDR3 reads TGTGCCAGCAGTACGGGAAATGAAAAACTGTTTTTT. It specifies CASSTGNEKLFF. The chain joins TRBV28 to TRBJ1-4; D unresolved. Per the germline V gene, CDR1 is MDHEN and CDR2 is SYDVKM. With 5 bases removed from V and 5 bases from J, the gap between germline ends came to 6 bases. The CDR3 has 12 residues.